The present T cell receptor beta chain was sequenced within a study of Graves' ophthalmopathy and Graves' hyperthyroidism. The sample holds many counts of this clonotype. For repertoire sequencing, the TCR beta CDR3 regions were amplified from RNA transcripts. The workflow started with a first-round RT-PCR run with HTBI primers and then moved on to a second-round multiplex PCR. MiXCR, run by TCRdb on the multiplex PCR reads, gives a single entry per CDR3 protein. The sample shows a few hundred thousand distinct CDR3 sequences, 20% to 25% of them seen only once. The germline V gene has CDR1 SNHLY and CDR2 FYNNEI. This CDR3 has 14 amino acids. The V segment lost 3 bases and the J segment 5 bases; nucleotides outside the gene matches: 6.

Material: peripheral blood. The origin of this receptor is a woman aged 50 to 60 with Graves' ophthalmopathy. V and J are TRBV2 and TRBJ2-7; 8 bases are shared with TRBD1. The CDR3 sequence: CASSDGQGVDEQYF. The DNA of the CDR3 is TGTGCCAGCAGTGACGGACAGGGAGTAGACGAGCAGTACTTC. The full variable domain, its missing parts supplied by reference TRBV2 and TRBJ2-7, is EPEVTQTPSHQVTQMGQEVILRCVPISNHLYFYWYRQILGQKVEFLVSFYNNEISEKSEIFDDQFSVERPDGSNFTLKIRSTKLEDSAMYFCASSDGQGVDEQYFGPGTRLTVT.